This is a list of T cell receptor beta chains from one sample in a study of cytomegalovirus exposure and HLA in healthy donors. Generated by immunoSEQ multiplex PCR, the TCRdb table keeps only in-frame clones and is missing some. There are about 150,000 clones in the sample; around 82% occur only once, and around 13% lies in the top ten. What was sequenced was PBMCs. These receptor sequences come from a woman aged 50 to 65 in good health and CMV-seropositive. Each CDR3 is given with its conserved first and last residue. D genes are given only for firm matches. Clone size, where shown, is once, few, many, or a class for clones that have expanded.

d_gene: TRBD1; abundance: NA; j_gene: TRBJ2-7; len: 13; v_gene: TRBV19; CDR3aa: CASSGTGYYEQYF; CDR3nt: TGTGCCAGTAGTGGGACAGGCTACTACGAGCAGTACTTC
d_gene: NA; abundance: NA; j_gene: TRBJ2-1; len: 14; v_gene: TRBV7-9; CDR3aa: CASSIQGFDNEQFF; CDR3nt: TGTGCCAGCAGCATACAGGGATTCGACAATGAGCAGTTCTTC
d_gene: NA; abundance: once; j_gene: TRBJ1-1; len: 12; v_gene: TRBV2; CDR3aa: CASLRGHTEAFF; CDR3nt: TGTGCCTCCCTAAGGGGCCACACTGAAGCTTTCTTT
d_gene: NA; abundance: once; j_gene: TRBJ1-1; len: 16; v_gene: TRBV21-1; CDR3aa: CASSKEIKTVNTEAFF; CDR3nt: TGTGCCAGCAGCAAAGAGATCAAGACAGTGAACACTGAAGCTTTCTTT
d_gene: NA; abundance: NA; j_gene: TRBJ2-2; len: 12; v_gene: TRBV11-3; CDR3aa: CASSLAFGELFF; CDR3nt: TGTGCCAGCAGCTTAGCGTTCGGGGAGCTGTTTTTT
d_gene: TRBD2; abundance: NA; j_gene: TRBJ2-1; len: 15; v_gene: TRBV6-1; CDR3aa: CASRPSGGPYNEQFF; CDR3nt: TGTGCCAGCAGACCTAGCGGGGGGCCTTACAATGAGCAGTTCTTC
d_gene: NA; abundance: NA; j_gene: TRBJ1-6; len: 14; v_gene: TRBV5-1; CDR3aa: CASSLNWGDSPLHF; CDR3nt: TGCGCCAGCAGCTTGAACTGGGGCGATTCACCCCTCCACTTT
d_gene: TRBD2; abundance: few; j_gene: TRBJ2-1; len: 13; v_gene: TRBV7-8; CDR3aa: CASSLPGGGEQFF; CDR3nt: TGTGCCAGCAGCTTACCCGGGGGGGGTGAGCAGTTCTTC
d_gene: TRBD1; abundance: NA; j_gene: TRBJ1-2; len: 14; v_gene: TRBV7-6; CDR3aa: CASSQTGVGYGYTF; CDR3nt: TGTGCCAGCAGCCAAACAGGGGTAGGGTATGGCTACACCTTC
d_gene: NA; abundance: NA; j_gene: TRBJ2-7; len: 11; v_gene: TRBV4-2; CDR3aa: CASSQDNEQYF; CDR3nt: TGTGCCAGCAGCCAAGATAACGAGCAGTACTTC
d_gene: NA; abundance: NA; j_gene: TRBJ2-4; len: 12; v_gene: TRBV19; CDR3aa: CASLASENIQYF; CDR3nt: TGTGCCAGTCTTGCGTCCGAAAACATTCAGTACTTC
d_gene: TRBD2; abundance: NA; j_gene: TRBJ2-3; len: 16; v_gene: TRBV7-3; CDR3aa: CASSLGVGRGEDTQYF; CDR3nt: TGTGCCAGCAGCTTGGGCGTAGGGCGGGGGGAAGATACGCAGTATTTT
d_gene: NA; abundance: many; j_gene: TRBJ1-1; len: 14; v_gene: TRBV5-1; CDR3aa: CASSTGTLGVEAFF; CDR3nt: TGCGCCAGCAGCACAGGGACCCTCGGGGTTGAAGCTTTCTTT
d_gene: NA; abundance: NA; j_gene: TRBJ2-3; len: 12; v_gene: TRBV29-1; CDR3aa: CSVEALSGTQYF; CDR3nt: TGCAGCGTTGAAGCCTTATCGGGTACGCAGTATTTT
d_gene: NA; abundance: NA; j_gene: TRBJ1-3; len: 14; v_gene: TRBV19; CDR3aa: CASTPTDSGNTIYF; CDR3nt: TGTGCCAGTACCCCGACAGACTCTGGAAACACCATATATTTT
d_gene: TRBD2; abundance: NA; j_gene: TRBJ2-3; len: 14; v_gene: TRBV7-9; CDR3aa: CASSRTSGGNTQYF; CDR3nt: TGTGCCAGCAGCAGGACTAGCGGGGGGAATACGCAGTATTTT
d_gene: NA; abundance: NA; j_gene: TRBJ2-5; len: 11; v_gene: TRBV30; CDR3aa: CACQSEETQYF; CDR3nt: TGTGCCTGTCAGAGCGAAGAGACCCAGTACTTC
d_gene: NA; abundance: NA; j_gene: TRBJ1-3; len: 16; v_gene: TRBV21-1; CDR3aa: CASSLYRGKSGNTIYF; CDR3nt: TGTGCCAGCAGCCTTTACAGGGGGAAAAGTGGAAACACCATATATTTT
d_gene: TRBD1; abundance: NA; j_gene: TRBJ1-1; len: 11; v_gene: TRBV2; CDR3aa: CASRVQGIAFF; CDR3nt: TGTGCCAGCAGAGTACAGGGGATAGCTTTCTTT
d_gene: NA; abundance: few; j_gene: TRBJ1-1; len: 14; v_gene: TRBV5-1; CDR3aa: CASSLNQGATEAFF; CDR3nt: TGCGCCAGCAGCTTAAACCAGGGTGCCACTGAAGCTTTCTTT
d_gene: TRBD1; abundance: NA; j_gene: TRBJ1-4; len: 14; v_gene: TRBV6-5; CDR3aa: CASSRQGPNEKLFF; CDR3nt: TGTGCCAGCAGCCGACAGGGCCCTAATGAAAAACTGTTTTTT
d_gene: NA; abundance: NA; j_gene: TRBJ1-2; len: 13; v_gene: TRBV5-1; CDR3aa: CASSLDGVDGYTF; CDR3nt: TGCGCCAGCAGCTTGGACGGGGTAGATGGCTACACCTTC
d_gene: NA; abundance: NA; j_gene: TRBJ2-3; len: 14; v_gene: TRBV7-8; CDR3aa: CASSLNSVRDTQYF; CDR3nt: TGTGCCAGCAGCTTAAATAGCGTAAGAGATACGCAGTATTTT
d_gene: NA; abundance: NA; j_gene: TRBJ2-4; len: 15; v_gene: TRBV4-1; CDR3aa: CASSLYSLAKNIQYF; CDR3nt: TGCGCCAGCAGCCTCTACTCCCTAGCCAAAAACATTCAGTACTTC
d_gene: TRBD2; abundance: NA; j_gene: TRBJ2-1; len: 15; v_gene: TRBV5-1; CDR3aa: CASSFSGDSYNEQFF; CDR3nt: TGCGCCAGCAGCTTTAGCGGGGACTCCTACAATGAGCAGTTCTTC
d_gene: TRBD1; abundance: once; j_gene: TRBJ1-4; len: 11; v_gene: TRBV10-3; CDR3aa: CAGQGNEKLFF; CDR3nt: TGTGCCGGACAGGGGAATGAAAAACTGTTTTTT
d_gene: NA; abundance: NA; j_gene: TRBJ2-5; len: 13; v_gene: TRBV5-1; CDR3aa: CASSLMTEETQYF; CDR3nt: TGCGCCAGCAGCTTGATGACAGAAGAGACCCAGTACTTC
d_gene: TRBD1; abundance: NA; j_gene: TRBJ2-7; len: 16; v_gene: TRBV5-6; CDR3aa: CASSLGTGVVEREQYF; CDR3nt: TGTGCCAGCAGCTTGGGGACAGGGGTAGTCGAACGCGAGCAGTACTTC
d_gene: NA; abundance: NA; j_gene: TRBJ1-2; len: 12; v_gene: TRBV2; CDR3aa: CATETGNYGYTF; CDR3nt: TGTGCCACCGAGACAGGAAACTATGGCTACACCTTC
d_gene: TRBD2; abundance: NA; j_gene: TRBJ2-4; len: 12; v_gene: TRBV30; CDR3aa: CAWSVSGGIQYF; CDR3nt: TGTGCCTGGAGTGTAAGCGGGGGCATTCAGTACTTC
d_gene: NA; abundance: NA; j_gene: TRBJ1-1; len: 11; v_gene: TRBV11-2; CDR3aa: CASTLRVEAFF; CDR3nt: TGTGCCAGCACCCTCAGGGTCGAAGCTTTCTTT
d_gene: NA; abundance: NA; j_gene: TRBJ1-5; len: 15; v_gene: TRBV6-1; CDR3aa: CASSEYEQGNQPQHF; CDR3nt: TGTGCCAGCAGTGAATATGAACAGGGCAATCAGCCCCAGCATTTT
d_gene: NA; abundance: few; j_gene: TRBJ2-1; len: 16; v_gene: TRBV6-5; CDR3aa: CASSYSGAGRRNEQFF; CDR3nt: TGTGCCAGCAGTTACTCAGGGGCAGGACGTAGGAATGAGCAGTTCTTC
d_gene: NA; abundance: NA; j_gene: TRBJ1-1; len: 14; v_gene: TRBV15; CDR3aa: CATSLGGSGTEAFF; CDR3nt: TGTGCCACCAGCTTGGGGGGAAGTGGCACTGAAGCTTTCTTT
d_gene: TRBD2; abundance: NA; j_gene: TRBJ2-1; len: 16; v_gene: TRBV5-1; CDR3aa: CASSEGEGLASNEQFF; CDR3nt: TGCGCCAGCAGCGAGGGGGAGGGACTAGCTTCCAATGAGCAGTTCTTC
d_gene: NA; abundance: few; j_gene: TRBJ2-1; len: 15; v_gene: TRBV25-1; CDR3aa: CATGGGGPYYNEQFF; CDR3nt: TGTGCCACCGGTGGGGGGGGGCCATATTACAATGAGCAGTTCTTC
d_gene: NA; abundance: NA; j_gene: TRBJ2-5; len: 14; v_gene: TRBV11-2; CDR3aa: CASSPRAGKETQYF; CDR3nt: TGTGCCAGCAGCCCCCGTGCGGGGAAAGAGACCCAGTACTTC
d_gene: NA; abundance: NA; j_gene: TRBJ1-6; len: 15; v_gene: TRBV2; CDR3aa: CASRSGRGASSPLHF; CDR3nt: TGTGCCAGCAGAAGCGGGCGCGGAGCCAGTTCACCCCTCCACTTT
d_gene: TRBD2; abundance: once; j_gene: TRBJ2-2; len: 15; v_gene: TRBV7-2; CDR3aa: CASRDVAGAGGELFF; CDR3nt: TGTGCCAGCCGGGACGTAGCGGGGGCAGGCGGGGAGCTGTTTTTT
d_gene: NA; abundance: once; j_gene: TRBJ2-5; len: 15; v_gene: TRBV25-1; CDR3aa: CASSDHRGLQETQYF; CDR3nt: TGTGCCAGCAGTGATCATAGGGGACTCCAAGAGACCCAGTACTTC
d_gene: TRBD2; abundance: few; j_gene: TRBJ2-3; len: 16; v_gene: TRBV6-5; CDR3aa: CASSYSGGLRTDTQYF; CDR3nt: TGTGCCAGCAGTTACTCGGGGGGGTTACGCACAGATACGCAGTATTTT
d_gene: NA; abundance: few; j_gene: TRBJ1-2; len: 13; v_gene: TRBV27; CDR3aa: CASGAFSRGGYTF; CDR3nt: TGTGCCAGCGGGGCTTTTTCGAGAGGTGGCTACACCTTC
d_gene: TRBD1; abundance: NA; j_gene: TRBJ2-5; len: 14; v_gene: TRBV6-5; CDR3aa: CASRTPDRDGTQYF; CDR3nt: TGTGCCAGCAGGACTCCGGACAGGGACGGGACCCAGTACTTC
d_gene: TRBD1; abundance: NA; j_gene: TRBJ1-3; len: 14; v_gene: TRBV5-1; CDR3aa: CASSPGTAGNTIYF; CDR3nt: TGCGCCAGCAGCCCAGGGACAGCAGGAAACACCATATATTTT
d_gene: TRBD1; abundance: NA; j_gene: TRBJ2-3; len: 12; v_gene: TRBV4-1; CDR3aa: CASSHGQGEPYF; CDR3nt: TGCGCCAGCAGCCACGGACAGGGGGAGCCGTATTTT
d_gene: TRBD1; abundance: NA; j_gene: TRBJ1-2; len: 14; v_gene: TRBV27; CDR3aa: CASRDRGTNYGYTF; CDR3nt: TGTGCCAGCAGGGACAGGGGGACTAACTATGGCTACACCTTC
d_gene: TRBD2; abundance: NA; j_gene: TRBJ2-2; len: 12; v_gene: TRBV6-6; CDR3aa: CASAGGPGELFF; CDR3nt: TGTGCCAGCGCGGGGGGCCCCGGGGAGCTGTTTTTT
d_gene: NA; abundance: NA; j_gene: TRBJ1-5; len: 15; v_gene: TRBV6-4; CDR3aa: CASTSSSTCNQPQHF; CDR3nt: TGTGCCAGCACCTCATCTTCGACTTGCAATCAGCCCCAGCATTTT
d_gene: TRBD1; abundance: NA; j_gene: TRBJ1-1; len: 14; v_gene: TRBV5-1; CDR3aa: CASSRGQGLGEAFF; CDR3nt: TGCGCCAGCAGCCGTGGACAGGGCTTGGGCGAAGCTTTCTTT
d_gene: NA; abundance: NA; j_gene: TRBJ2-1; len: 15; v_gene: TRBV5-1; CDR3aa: CASSFGGGAGNEQFF; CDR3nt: TGCGCCAGCAGCTTTGGAGGGGGGGCGGGTAATGAGCAGTTCTTC
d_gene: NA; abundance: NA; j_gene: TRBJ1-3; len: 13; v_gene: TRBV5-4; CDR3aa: CASSGTGGNTIYF; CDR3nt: TGTGCCAGCAGCGGAACAGGGGGAAACACCATATATTTT
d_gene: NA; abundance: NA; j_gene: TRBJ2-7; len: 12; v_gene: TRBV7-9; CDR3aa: CASSWPPHEQYF; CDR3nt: TGTGCCAGCAGCTGGCCTCCGCACGAGCAGTACTTC
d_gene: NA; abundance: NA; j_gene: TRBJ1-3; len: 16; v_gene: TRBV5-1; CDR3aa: CASSLAPAISGNTIYF; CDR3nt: TGCGCCAGCAGCTTGGCCCCAGCGATCTCTGGAAACACCATATATTTT
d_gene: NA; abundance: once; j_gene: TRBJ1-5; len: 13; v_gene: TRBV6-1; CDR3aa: CASNPLGGQPQHF; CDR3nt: TGTGCCAGTAATCCCCTCGGGGGTCAGCCCCAGCATTTT
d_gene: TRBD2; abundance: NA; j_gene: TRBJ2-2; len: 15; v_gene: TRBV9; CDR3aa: CASSTRPGGAGELFF; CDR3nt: TGTGCCAGCAGCACCCGACCGGGGGGGGCCGGGGAGCTGTTTTTT
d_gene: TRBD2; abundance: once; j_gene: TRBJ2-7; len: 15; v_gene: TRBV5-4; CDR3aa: CASSLPGLDSYEQYF; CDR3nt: TGTGCCAGCAGCCTGCCGGGACTAGACTCCTACGAGCAGTACTTC
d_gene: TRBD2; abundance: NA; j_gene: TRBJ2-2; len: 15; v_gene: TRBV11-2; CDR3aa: CASRSGLANTGELFF; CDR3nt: TGTGCCAGCAGATCGGGACTAGCGAACACCGGGGAGCTGTTTTTT
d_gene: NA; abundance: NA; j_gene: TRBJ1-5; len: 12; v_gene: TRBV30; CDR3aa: CAWSVPGQPQHF; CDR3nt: TGTGCCTGGAGTGTACCCGGGCAGCCCCAGCATTTT
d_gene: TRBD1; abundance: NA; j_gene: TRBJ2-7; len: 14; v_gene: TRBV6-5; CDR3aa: CATRRGLTVLEQYF; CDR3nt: TGTGCCACCCGCAGGGGGCTTACGGTTCTTGAGCAGTACTTC
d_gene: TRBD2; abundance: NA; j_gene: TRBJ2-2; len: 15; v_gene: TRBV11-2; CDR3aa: CASSRFGEGSGELFF; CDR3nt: TGTGCCAGCAGCCGATTTGGGGAGGGATCCGGGGAGCTGTTTTTT